The 15 T cell receptor beta chains below were found in one sample sequenced in a study of blood T cells in healthy people across ages. PCR was performed a second time for about 6 to 12 cycles using a sample-barcoded 5' primer and a J-beta primer mix. Using its own MiXCR run on the 5' RACE reads, TCRdb lists one record per CDR3 protein. The sample has about 1.8 million distinct CDR3 sequences; roughly 52% are singletons. Sequencing was done on a sample of blood. These receptors all stem from a woman in her thirties or forties in good health.

The rearrangement links TRBV12-3 or TRBV12-4 to TRBJ2-1; 12 bases are shared with TRBD2. The CDR3 runs 16 residues. Unmatched junction bases numbered 16, after V lost 7 bases and J lost 12 bases. The CDR3, as DNA: TGTGCCAGCACCCTCCTAGCTAGCGGGGGGGCAGGTGGGCAGTTCTTC. Translation: CASTLLASGGAGGQFF.

This chain links TRBV7-9 with TRBJ2-1; 8 nucleotides match TRBD2. CDR1 is SEHNR, CDR2 FQNEAQ, per germline (reference sequence). V shed 0 bases, J shed 11 bases, and the junction held 6 bases outside the gene matches. This CDR3 has 14 residues. The CDR3 here is CASSLAGVAGQQFF. The CDR3 region has the DNA TGTGCCAGCAGCTTAGCGGGGGTAGCGGGGCAGCAGTTCTTC. Supplemented by reference TRBV7-9 and TRBJ2-1, the full variable domain reads DTGVSQNPRHKITKRGQNVTFRCDPISEHNRLYWYRQTLGQGPEFLTYFQNEAQLEKSRLLSDRFSAERPKGSFSTLEIQRTEQGDSAMYLCASSLAGVAGQQFFGPGTRLTVL.

V and J are TRBV20-1 and TRBJ2-7; 7 nucleotides match TRBD1. V trimming: 4 bases; J trimming: 6 bases; junction bases outside the gene matches: 6. The CDR3 has 12 amino acids. The germline V gene encodes CDR1 DFQATT and CDR2 SNEGSKA (reference sequence). CDR3 region: CSAIPGQFEQYF. In DNA, the CDR3 is TGCAGTGCTATTCCGGGACAGTTCGAGCAGTACTTC.

V usage is TRBV13 and J usage is TRBJ1-2; D remains ambiguous. Trimming left V 4 bases short and J 1 base short, with 10 bases between. This CDR3 spans 14 amino acids. CDR1 is PRHDT, CDR2 FYEKMQ, per germline (reference sequence). CDR3 nucleotide sequence: TGTGCCAGCAGCTACAGTGGCTATAACTATGGCTACACCTTC. Encoded protein: CASSYSGYNYGYTF.

V usage is TRBV7-9 and J usage is TRBJ1-6, with D unresolved. Germline V CDR1 and CDR2: SEHNR, FQNEAQ (reference sequence). This CDR3 is 12 amino acids long. V was trimmed by 5 bases and J by 7 bases, leaving 6 bases between them. CDR3 nucleotides: TGTGCCAGCAGCAGCTTCAATTCACCCCTCCACTTT. Protein product: CASSSFNSPLHF.

The table lists this clonotype with a few counts. The V and J genes are TRBV9 and TRBJ2-3, with TRBD2 as a possible D gene (5 bases). The CDR3 runs 21 residues. Germline values: CDR1 SGDLS, CDR2 YYNGEE. The V gene lost 3 bases and the J gene lost 2 bases, with 31 bases spanning the gap. The CDR3 reads CASSATLGVPNPSHYTDTQYF. The CDR3 DNA is TGTGCCAGCAGCGCAACCTTGGGAGTTCCCAATCCCTCACATTACACAGATACGCAGTATTTT.

This clonotype came up a few times. CDR3 protein: CASSSPVGGSSYNEQFF. Here the CDR3 DNA reads TGTGCCAGCAGCTCCCCTGTAGGGGGGTCGTCCTACAATGAGCAGTTCTTC. This chain links TRBV7-2 with TRBJ2-1; D possibly uses TRBD1 or TRBD2 (6 bases each). The germline gives CDR1 SGHTA, CDR2 FQGNSA. V was shortened by 4 bases and J by 1 base, with 17 bases between the two germline ends. This CDR3 has 17 residues. Using reference TRBV7-2 and TRBJ2-1 for the parts outside the CDR3, the full variable domain is GAGVSQSPSNKVTEKGKDVELRCDPISGHTALYWYRQSLGQGLEFLIYFQGNSAPDKSGLPSDRFSAERTGGSVSTLTIQRTQQEDSAVYLCASSSPVGGSSYNEQFFGPGTRLTVL.

V usage is TRBV7-2 and J usage is TRBJ2-4; D might be TRBD1 (6 bases). V lost 3 bases to trimming and J lost 0 bases, with 12 bases between them. CDR3 length: 16 residues. Germline loops: CDR1 SGHTA, CDR2 FQGNSA. CDR3 in amino acids: CASSFTGRPAKNIQYF. The CDR3 DNA is TGTGCCAGCAGCTTTACAGGGAGACCAGCCAAAAACATTCAGTACTTC.

The V and J genes are TRBV11-1 and TRBJ2-7; the match to TRBD1 covers 9 bases. Germline trimming cut 6 bases from V and 6 bases from J; bases unmatched to any gene: 9. From germline, CDR1 is SGHAT and CDR2 FQDESV (reference sequence). The CDR3 contains 14 residues. CDR3 residues: CASRHPGQGREQYF. CDR3 DNA sequence: TGTGCCAGCAGACACCCGGGACAGGGTCGCGAGCAGTACTTC.

This clonotype was counted between two and nine times. CDR3 sequence: CASSQDEGAGVNYGYTF. The CDR3 region has the DNA TGTGCCAGCAGCCAAGATGAGGGGGCAGGGGTTAACTATGGCTACACCTTC. V and J are TRBV4-2 and TRBJ1-2; 7 bases line up with TRBD1. The CDR3 spans 17 residues. Germline V gives CDR1 LGHNA, CDR2 YNFKEQ. The trim removed 0 bases at V and 1 base at J, leaving 8 bases unmatched.

The J gene is TRBJ1-2, the V gene TRBV4-3; tentative D call: TRBD1 (5 bases). V was clipped by 3 bases and J by 5 bases, with 13 bases between them. This CDR3 has 14 residues. Germline loops: CDR1 LGHNA, CDR2 YSLEER. CDR3 nucleotide sequence: TGCGCCAGCAGCCAGGGCTTTCGGGGGTATGGCTACACCTTC. It specifies CASSQGFRGYGYTF.

The J gene is TRBJ2-3, the V gene TRBV6-6; 12 nucleotides match TRBD2. CDR3 size: 15 residues. V shed 9 bases, J shed 5 bases, and the junction held 9 bases outside the gene matches. Germline values: CDR1 MNHNY, CDR2 SVGAGI (reference sequence). This CDR3 reads CASRRLAGVQDTQYF. The CDR3 region has the DNA TGTGCCAGTCGGCGACTAGCGGGGGTACAAGATACGCAGTATTTT.

This clonotype appeared a few times. The chain employs TRBV4-3 and TRBJ2-6; D ambiguous. The V gene's germline CDR1 is LGHNA and CDR2 YSLEER. Deletions cut 0 bases from V and 2 bases from J, with 14 bases between. The CDR3 covers 18 residues. The CDR3, as DNA: TGCGCCAGCAGCCAAGACCCGGGCAGTCTGGCTGGGGCCAACGTCCTGACTTTC. Protein product: CASSQDPGSLAGANVLTF.

J is TRBJ2-5 and V is TRBV11-3; no definite D call. The germline V gene has CDR1 SGHNT and CDR2 YENEEA. CDR3 length equals 13 residues. Trimming shortened V by 4 bases and J by 4 bases, and 10 bases separated the two germline ends. This CDR3 reads CASSSRISETQYF. The DNA for the CDR3 is TGTGCCAGCAGCTCAAGGATCTCAGAGACCCAGTACTTC. The full variable domain, its missing parts supplied by reference TRBV11-3 and TRBJ2-5, is EAGVVQSPRYKIIEKKQPVAFWCNPISGHNTLYWYLQNLGQGPELLIRYENEEAVDDSQLPKDRFSAERLKGVDSTLKIQPAELGDSAVYLCASSSRISETQYFGPGTRLLVL.

The rearrangement links TRBV4-1 to TRBJ2-1, with D perhaps matching TRBD1 or TRBD2 (5 bases each). This CDR3 region has 13 residues. Germline V gene sequence: CDR1 MGHRA, CDR2 YSYEKL. Trimming pared 5 bases from V and 0 bases from J, leaving 5 bases between. CDR3 bases: TGCGCCAGCAGCGGGACCTCCTACAATGAGCAGTTCTTC. Translation gives CASSGTSYNEQFF.